Listed here are 5 T cell receptor beta chains from one sample, sequenced in a study of neurological immune-mediated disorders (dated by TCRdb to between 2018 and 2021). The protocol used for the library was 5' RACE. For sequencing, an Illumina HiSeq 2500 was employed. TCRdb redid the processing of the public reads, applying fastp at Q25 and MiXCR, and retained in-frame beta chains. A single entry per CDR3 protein holds the most common genes and DNA from its merged rows. The sample includes 95,000 or so distinct CDR3 sequences, with 3.5% observed a single time. Jointly, the top ten make up 5.5% to 6.5% of the sample. The specimen sequenced was PBMCs. The origin of the receptors is a woman between 18 and 29 years old with multiple sclerosis.

This clonotype occurred many times. This chain uses TRBV10-2 with TRBJ2-1; 15 bases agree with TRBD2. The V segment lost 6 bases and the J segment 10 bases; nucleotides outside the gene matches: 10. The germline V gene encodes CDR1 WSHSY and CDR2 SAAADI. The CDR3 is 16 amino acids. CDR3: CASRVWTSGGAGEQFF. The CDR3 region has the DNA TGCGCCAGCAGAGTATGGACTAGCGGGGGGGCCGGGGAGCAGTTCTTC.

This clonotype was counted ten times or more. The chain joins TRBV7-2 to TRBJ2-3; 7 nucleotides match TRBD2. The CDR3 has 16 residues. CDR1 and CDR2 (germline): SGHTA, FQGNSA. Unmatched junction bases numbered 10, after V lost 2 bases and J lost 5 bases. CDR3 nucleotide sequence: TGTGCCAGCAGCTTATGGGGGACGGGAGGAGGAGATACGCAGTATTTT. Protein: CASSLWGTGGGDTQYF.

This clonotype was counted a few times. Here the CDR3 omits its conserved ending phenylalanine or tryptophan, so a read error is the likely source. The J gene is TRBJ1-1, the V gene TRBV20-1, with D uncertain. The V gene's germline CDR1 is DFQATT and CDR2 SNEGSKA (reference sequence). V was shortened by 1 base and J by 3 bases, with 3 bases between the two germline ends. The CDR3 has 11 residues. CDR3 loop: CSARGDTEAFN. In nucleotides, the CDR3 is TGCAGTGCTAGAGGTGACACTGAAGCTTTCAAT.

This clonotype was picked up many times. CDR3 sequence (DNA): TGTGCCAGCAGCTCGGCCTTAAACGTCGCTCAGTACTTC. This gives the protein CASSSALNVAQYF. The chain uses TRBV7-2 and TRBJ2-5, with D hard to call. Trimming removed 4 bases at V and 11 bases at J, with 17 bases between. CDR3 size: 13 residues. CDR1 SGHTA and CDR2 FQGNSA come from the germline V gene.

As regards this clonotype: Relative to the germline gene, one junction end is altered; a read error may explain this. This chain joins TRBV4-1 and TRBJ2-7; D is uncertain. CDR1 is MGHRA and CDR2 is YSYEKL in the germline V gene. The CDR3 sequence is 16 residues long. As DNA, the CDR3 is TGCTCCAGCAGCCAATTAGGTCCGATCCTCACCTACGAGCAGTACTTC. Protein sequence: CSSSQLGPILTYEQYF.